Below, one T cell receptor (beta chain) is given with its context. No antigen is known for it. This sample stems from a study of naive and memory T cell subsets. Study results and caveats: Gini index rose across naive, CM, EM and EMRA in CD4 and CD8.

Looked up from germline, CDR1 is LGHNA and CDR2 is YSLEER. CDR3 length equals 16 residues. Trimming cost V 2 bases and J 2 bases, with 16 bases left between them. An equimolar mix of two oligonucleotides served as the beta constant-region primer for TRBC1 and TRBC2. The ligated cDNA underwent four PCR rounds using SP2 and nested alpha and beta constant-region primers. From the UMI-ligation and nested PCR reads, TCRdb called clonotypes with MiXCR, one entry per CDR3 protein. The sample contains approximately 85,000 distinct CDR3 sequences, 5.5% to 8.5% of which appear only once. Cells stained for CD3, CD4, CD8, CD45RA, CD27 and viability were sorted into four CD45RA/CD27 subsets.

This TCR was sampled from a human donor in good health. The sample taken for sequencing was central memory CD4+ T cells from blood. The V call is TRBV4-3, the J call TRBJ2-7; no definite D call. The CDR3: CASSQSRILSTYEQYF. DNA of the CDR3: TGCGCCAGCAGCCAATCTCGGATCCTCTCCACCTACGAGCAGTACTTC.